A single sample is the source of the 19 T cell receptor beta chains below, sequenced in a study of CD8+CD57+ T cells in acquired aplastic anemia. Whoever was chosen for sequencing had shown CD8+CD57+ cell expansion by flow cytometry. Template material for TCR beta VDJ and CDR3 profiling consisted of genomic DNA. TCRdb reprocessed the reads via MiXCR and lists one record per CDR3 protein. This table has hundreds of thousands of distinct CDR3 sequences, about a third appearing once. Sequences were obtained from sorted CD4+, CD8+, or CD8+CD57+ T cells (not recorded which) from PBMCs. These receptors were obtained from a human donor with aplastic anemia.

Comment on this clonotype: The CDR3 ends on some other residue instead of the conserved phenylalanine or tryptophan, so this is likely a read error. V is TRBV7-9 and J is TRBJ2-1, with 7 nucleotides matching TRBD1. The V and J ends lost 1 base and 6 bases, in that order; junction bases with no gene match: 6. The CDR3 contains 15 residues. Germline CDR1 SEHNR, CDR2 FQNEAQ (reference sequence). In nucleotides, the CDR3 is TGTGCCAGCAGCTTAGGGCCGGACAGGTTCAATGAGCAGTTCGTC. Protein product: CASSLGPDRFNEQFV.

This clonotype was recorded many times. The chain is built from TRBV10-3 and TRBJ1-5; 7 nucleotides match TRBD1. V shed 6 bases, J shed 5 bases, and the junction held 4 bases outside the gene matches. The CDR3 has 13 amino acids. The germline CDR1 and CDR2 sequences are ENHRY and SYGVKD. The CDR3 DNA reads TGTGCCATCAGCTCTACAGGGGATCAGCCCCAGCATTTT. Translation: CAISSTGDQPQHF.

V and J are TRBV2 and TRBJ2-5; unclear D gene. CDR3 length: 11 amino acids. V was shortened by 6 bases and J by 10 bases, with 12 bases between the two germline ends. CDR1 is SNHLY and CDR2 is FYNNEI in the germline V gene. CDR3 sequence reads: CASSSAEDQYF. The CDR3, as DNA: TGTGCCAGCAGCTCAGCAGAGGACCAGTACTTC.

There are a few counts of this clonotype. The V call is TRBV6-1, the J call TRBJ2-1, with TRBD1 identical over 7 bases. The length of the CDR3 is 13 residues. The V gene end was trimmed by 8 bases and the J gene end by 13 bases; junction bases not matched to a gene: 14. Looked up from germline, CDR1 is MNHNS and CDR2 is SASEGT. CDR3 bases: TGTGCCAGCGGTCTTAGGGGGACAGTGAAACAGTTCTTC. Its translation is CASGLRGTVKQFF.

Many counts were recorded for this clonotype. The rearrangement joins TRBV20-1 to TRBJ1-2; D is unclear. Trimming pared 6 bases from V and 4 bases from J, leaving 12 bases between. Germline assignment: CDR1 DFQATT and CDR2 SNEGSKA (reference sequence). The CDR3 length is 12 residues. The CDR3 loop reads CSAPPTIYGYTF. The CDR3 DNA is TGCAGTGCCCCCCCAACCATCTATGGCTACACCTTC.

The table lists this clonotype with many counts. The chain is built from TRBV12-3 or TRBV12-4 and TRBJ1-5; D is unresolved. The CDR3 contains 12 residues. Trimming stripped 3 bases from V and 2 bases from J, with 2 bases between. Written as DNA, the CDR3 is TGTGCCAGCAGTTTTGGCAATCAGCCCCAGCATTTT. Residues: CASSFGNQPQHF.

This clonotype was seen many times. V usage is TRBV5-1 and J usage is TRBJ1-1; perhaps TRBD1 as D (5 bases). CDR3 length: 14 amino acids. CDR1 and CDR2 from the germline V gene are SGHRS and YFSETQ. The germline V and J ends were trimmed by 4 bases and 1 base, with 11 bases remaining between them. CDR3 protein: CASSPGRTNTEAFF. The DNA for the CDR3 is TGCGCCAGCAGCCCGGGACGGACGAACACTGAAGCTTTCTTT.

About this clonotype: This clone may be a read error of a much larger clone one base away. V gene TRBV2 combines with J gene TRBJ2-1, with D perhaps TRBD1 or TRBD2 (6 bases each). The CDR3 spans 15 residues. Trimming pared 7 bases from V and 4 bases from J, leaving 17 bases between. Germline V gives CDR1 SNHLY, CDR2 FYNNEI. The CDR3 protein is CASMGRGGTYNEQFF. In DNA, the CDR3 is TGTGCCAGCATGGGCAGGGGTGGGACTTACAATGAGCAGTTCTTC.

Worth noting for this clonotype: Lacking the conserved final phenylalanine or tryptophan, this CDR3 likely reflects a read error. The DNA is left out, because the CDR3 cannot be placed on it with certainty; the CDR3 is given as TCRdb lists it. The chain combines TRBV2 with TRBJ1-6. Germline V gives CDR1 SNHLY, CDR2 FYNNEI. The CDR3 is 10 residues long, counting both termini. The CDR3: CASSGAASNY.

At least ten counts were recorded for this clonotype. The chain recombines TRBV2 with TRBJ2-5; D gene ambiguous. The CDR3 length is 12 residues. The germline gives CDR1 SNHLY, CDR2 FYNNEI. Between the trimmed V and J ends, which lost 6 bases and 2 bases, there was a span of 7 bases. The CDR3 spells CASRGLQETQYF. The CDR3 DNA follows: TGTGCCAGCAGAGGGTTGCAAGAGACCCAGTACTTC.

This clonotype has at least ten counts. CDR3 in DNA: TGTGCCATCAGCAAGGACAGGGGCTATCAAGAGACCCAGTACTTC. Translating it yields CAISKDRGYQETQYF. The chain has TRBV10-3 and TRBJ2-5; 9 positions agree with TRBD1. CDR3 length: 15 residues. J lost 2 bases, V lost 6 bases, and 7 bases had no gene match. Germline CDR1 is ENHRY and CDR2 is SYGVKD.

A note on this clonotype: The CDR3 ends on some other residue instead of the conserved phenylalanine or tryptophan, so this is likely a read error. The rearrangement joins TRBV15 to TRBJ2-1, with D unclear. Germline V CDR1 and CDR2: LNHNV, YYDKDF (reference sequence). V lost 3 bases and J 9 bases, leaving 12 bases between the germline ends. CDR3 length: 13 residues. CDR3 sequence (DNA): TGTGCCACCAGCAGGGATTGGGTCGCTGAGCAGTTCCTC. Its translation: CATSRDWVAEQFL.

The CDR3 DNA sequence: TGTGCCAGCAGCTTACAGGGATTGGTGAACACCGGGGAGCTGTTTTTT. This sequence encodes CASSLQGLVNTGELFF. The chain links TRBV11-2 to TRBJ2-2, with D tentatively TRBD1 (5 bases). V was pared by 2 bases and J by 1 base, with 11 bases between. CDR3 length: 16 amino acids. The germline gives CDR1 SGHAT, CDR2 FQNNGV. Complete variable domain (other parts from reference TRBV11-2 and TRBJ2-2): EAGVAQSPRYKIIEKRQSVAFWCNPISGHATLYWYQQILGQGPKLLIQFQNNGVVDDSQLPKDRFSAERLKGVDSTLKIQPAKLEDSAVYLCASSLQGLVNTGELFFGEGSRLTVL.

This clonotype was counted many times. The V gene is TRBV19, the J gene TRBJ1-5; D remains unclear. This CDR3 has 14 amino acids. The germline CDR1 and CDR2 sequences are LNHDA and SQIVND (reference sequence). V was trimmed by 6 bases and J by 0 bases, leaving 9 bases between them. CDR3 coding DNA: TGTGCCAGTAGCACGGAAGTTAGCAATCAGCCCCAGCATTTT. Translated: CASSTEVSNQPQHF.

V usage is TRBV30 and J usage is TRBJ2-7; possible D gene TRBD2, 5 bases. CDR3 length: 12 residues. Trimming removed 5 bases at V and 3 bases at J, with 11 bases between. Germline CDR1 reads GTSNPN; CDR2 reads SVGIG (reference sequence). CDR3 sequence (DNA): TGTGCCTGGGTCAAGGACTTCTACGAGCAGTACTTC. Residues: CAWVKDFYEQYF.

As to this clonotype: A read error may be the cause here, since a much bigger clone is one base away. V gene TRBV24-1 combines with J gene TRBJ1-1; D possibly corresponds to TRBD1 (5 bases). Germline V CDR1 and CDR2: KGHDR, SFDVKD. The CDR3 consists of 10 residues. V lost 5 bases and J 11 bases, leaving 8 bases between the germline ends. The CDR3 sequence: CATSVGDAFF. The DNA for the CDR3 is TGTGCCACCAGTGTGGGGGACGCTTTCTTT.

This clonotype was detected a few times. The chain carries TRBV2 and TRBJ1-1; D unresolved. The CDR3 covers 14 residues. Germline lookup yields CDR1 SNHLY and CDR2 FYNNEI. Deletions cut 7 bases from V and 0 bases from J, with 12 bases between. The CDR3 nucleotides read TGTGCCAGCAAGGCGTGGGTTGTGAACACTGAAGCTTTCTTT. Translation: CASKAWVVNTEAFF.

This clonotype turned up a few times. The V and J genes are TRBV19 and TRBJ2-2; TRBD2 matches at 10 bases. In germline, CDR1 is LNHDA, CDR2 SQIVND (reference sequence). J lost 5 bases, V lost 3 bases, and 6 bases had no gene match. The CDR3 loop spans 16 amino acids. The CDR3 is CASSMLAGVYTGELFF. The CDR3 nucleotides are TGTGCCAGTAGTATGCTAGCGGGAGTTTATACCGGGGAGCTGTTTTTT.

For this clonotype: Just one base apart from a much larger clone, this may be a read error. The chain combines TRBV19 with TRBJ1-1; 7 nucleotides align to TRBD1. Unmatched junction bases numbered 6, after V lost 4 bases and J lost 4 bases. From germline, CDR1 is LNHDA and CDR2 SQIVND (reference sequence). The CDR3 totals 14 residues. In nucleotides, the CDR3 is TGTGCCAGTAGTAACAGGGGCCCGAGCACTGAAGCTTTCTTT. Amino acid sequence: CASSNRGPSTEAFF.